This T cell receptor (beta chain) is drawn from a study of T cells after posttransplantation cyclophosphamide. Clones were read by immunoSEQ multiplex PCR, and TCRdb kept only the in-frame ones, dropping some. The data contain about 36,000 clones, 78% of them seen just once; the ten biggest clones take up roughly 8.1%. The CDR3 sequence is 16 residues long. The germline CDR1 and CDR2 sequences are MDHEN and SYDVKM. J lost 5 bases, V lost 6 bases, and 15 bases had no gene match. Busulfan-fludarabine conditioning, marrow transplant, and cyclophosphamide on days +3 and +4 were administered. The V call is TRBV28, the J call TRBJ1-2; the match to TRBD1 covers 7 bases. This receptor was identified in a female patient in her forties or fifties who received an allogeneic stem cell transplant from a related donor, was CMV-positive, and had no GVHD. A share of the T cells may be of graft donor origin. Here the sequenced sample was CD4+ T cells sorted from blood, taken roughly 250 weeks after a stem cell transplant with posttransplant cyclophosphamide. This chain's CDR3 is CASRLPLLQGKYGYTF. Written as DNA, the CDR3 is TGTGCCAGCAGGCTACCGCTCCTACAGGGGAAATATGGCTACACCTTC.